This T cell receptor (beta chain) was identified during a study of cytomegalovirus exposure and HLA in healthy donors. This clone was seen a few times. V lost 1 base and J 0 bases, leaving 14 bases between the germline ends. From germline, CDR1 is KGHSH and CDR2 LQKENI. CDR3 length equals 17 residues. PCR primers comprised 60 Vbeta and 13 Jbeta primers. Sequenced by immunoSEQ multiplex PCR; TCRdb stores in-frame clones only, minus some. The sample shows tens of thousands of clones, around 70% of them seen only once. V is TRBV18 and J is TRBJ2-3; tentatively, D is TRBD2 (6 bases). The sequenced sample was PBMCs. This TCR was recovered from a woman in her forties or fifties in good health and CMV-seropositive. The CDR3 region is CASSPLLASTSTDTQYF. In DNA form, the CDR3 reads TGTGCCAGCTCACCACTCCTAGCGTCAACTAGCACAGATACGCAGTATTTT. Using reference TRBV18 and TRBJ2-3 for the parts outside the CDR3, the full variable domain is NAGVMQNPRHLVRRRGQEARLRCSPMKGHSHVYWYRQLPEEGLKFMVYLQKENIIDESGMPKERFSAEFPKEGPSILRIQQVVRGDSAAYFCASSPLLASTSTDTQYFGPGTRLTVL.